A single sample is the source of the 7 T cell receptor beta chains below, sequenced in a study of blood T cell repertoires in COVID-19. Profiling relied on immunoSEQ multiplex PCR, and the TCRdb table lists in-frame clones only, not all of them. The top ten hold less than 9.5% of the sample, which has 540,000 or so clones, roughly 89% seen once. The material sequenced was peripheral blood. The receptors derive from a woman in her forties or fifties with COVID-19, enrolled during active disease.

The V call is TRBV5-1, the J call TRBJ2-7, with 11 bases aligning to TRBD1. V was clipped by 4 bases and J by 5 bases; unmatched bases: 8. This CDR3 region has 15 residues. CDR1 and CDR2 (germline): SGHRS, YFSETQ. CDR3 sequence reads: CASSPGTGGWDEQYF. The CDR3 DNA reads as TGCGCCAGCAGCCCGGGGACAGGGGGTTGGGACGAGCAGTACTTC.

The chain joins TRBV3-1 (or the pseudogene TRBV3-2) to TRBJ2-3, with 9 positions matching TRBD2. CDR3 length: 18 residues. Unmatched junction bases numbered 13, after V lost 4 bases and J lost 2 bases. Per germline, CDR1 LGHDT and CDR2 YNNKEL (reference sequence). CDR3 sequence: CASSPGAPGLAPTDTQYF. The DNA of the CDR3 is TGTGCCAGCAGCCCCGGGGCGCCGGGACTAGCCCCCACAGATACGCAGTATTTT.

Concerning this clone: Distinct nucleotide sequences in the sample also encode this CDR3. The V call is TRBV19, the J call TRBJ2-3; tentatively, D is TRBD2 (6 bases). From germline, CDR1 is LNHDA and CDR2 SQIVND (reference sequence). Trimming took off 1 base at V and 1 base at J, with 9 bases between the two ends. CDR3 size: 15 residues. The CDR3 DNA is TGTGCCAGTAGTATAGTTGGAGGGGGCACAGATACGCAGTATTTT. Protein product: CASSIVGGGTDTQYF.

The rearrangement links TRBV5-1 to TRBJ2-5, with TRBD2 as a possible D gene (5 bases). Germline V lookup: CDR1 SGHRS, CDR2 YFSETQ. The CDR3 is made up of 12 amino acids. Trimming took off 4 bases at V and 5 bases at J, with 9 bases between the two ends. The DNA of the CDR3 is TGCGCCAGCAGCCAACGCGGGGAGACCCAGTACTTC. Translation gives CASSQRGETQYF.

The chain combines TRBV4-1 with TRBJ1-5; 9 positions agree with TRBD1. The CDR3 extends over 18 amino acids. Germline CDR1 is MGHRA and CDR2 is YSYEKL. The V segment lost 4 bases and the J segment 0 bases; nucleotides outside the gene matches: 10. As DNA, the CDR3 is TGCGCCAGCAGCCCCCTGGACAGGGGCCAGTATAGCAATCAGCCCCAGCATTTT. Residues: CASSPLDRGQYSNQPQHF.

V gene TRBV5-1 combines with J gene TRBJ1-2; perhaps TRBD1 as D (6 bases). Germline V lookup: CDR1 SGHRS, CDR2 YFSETQ. Trimming pared 5 bases from V and 3 bases from J, leaving 20 bases between. This CDR3 has 16 amino acids. CDR3 DNA: TGCGCCAGCAGAATCCAAGGGGGATATCGCGACTATGGCTACACCTTC. It translates to CASRIQGGYRDYGYTF.

The chain carries TRBV2 and TRBJ1-1; 9 bases agree with TRBD1. This CDR3 is 13 amino acids long. J lost 3 bases, V lost 6 bases, and 2 bases had no gene match. CDR1 is SNHLY and CDR2 is FYNNEI in the germline V gene. The CDR3 spells CASSRQGDTEAFF. The CDR3 DNA reads TGTGCCAGCAGCAGACAGGGGGACACTGAAGCTTTCTTT.